This T cell receptor (beta chain) was recovered during a study of radiotherapy plus CTLA-4 blockade in lung cancer. Overall study context: Disease control was seen in 31% of patients, objective responses in approximately 20%.

Clones were sequenced by immunoSEQ multiplex PCR, and TCRdb holds only the in-frame ones, with some missing. The table lists over 95,000 clones, approximately 75% of them singletons, with around 2.7% in the top ten. This clone is a singleton in its sample. Germline CDR1 is SGHNT and CDR2 is YENEEA. The CDR3 has 16 residues. Between the trimmed V and J ends, which lost 5 bases and 7 bases, there was a span of 18 bases. The receptor was derived from a human donor with non-small cell lung cancer who had a partial response to radiotherapy plus ipilimumab. Some clones in this sample may be carry-over from other donors' samples. Here the sequenced sample was peripheral blood, taken from a patient treated with radiotherapy plus ipilimumab. The chain has TRBV11-3 and TRBJ1-6; tentatively, D is TRBD1 (5 bases). CDR3 protein: CASSKGTGTRNSPLHF. CDR3 nucleotides: TGTGCCAGCAGCAAGGGGACCGGGACTCGGAATTCACCCCTCCACTTT.